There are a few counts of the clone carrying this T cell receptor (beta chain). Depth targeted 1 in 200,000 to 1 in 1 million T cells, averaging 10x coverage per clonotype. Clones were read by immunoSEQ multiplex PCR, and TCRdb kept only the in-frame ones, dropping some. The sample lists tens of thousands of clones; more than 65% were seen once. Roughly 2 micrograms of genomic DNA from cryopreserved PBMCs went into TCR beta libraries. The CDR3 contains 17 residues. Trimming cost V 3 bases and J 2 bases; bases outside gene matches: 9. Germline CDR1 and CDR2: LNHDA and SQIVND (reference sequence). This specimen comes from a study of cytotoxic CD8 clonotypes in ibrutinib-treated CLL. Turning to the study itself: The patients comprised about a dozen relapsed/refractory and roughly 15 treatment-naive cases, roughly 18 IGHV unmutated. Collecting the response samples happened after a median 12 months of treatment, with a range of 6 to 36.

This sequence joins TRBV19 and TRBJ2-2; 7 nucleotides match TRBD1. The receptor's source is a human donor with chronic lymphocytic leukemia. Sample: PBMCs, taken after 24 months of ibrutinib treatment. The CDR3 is CASSIPPTGPNTGELFF. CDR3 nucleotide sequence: TGTGCCAGTAGTATCCCCCCGACAGGGCCCAACACCGGGGAGCTGTTTTTT.